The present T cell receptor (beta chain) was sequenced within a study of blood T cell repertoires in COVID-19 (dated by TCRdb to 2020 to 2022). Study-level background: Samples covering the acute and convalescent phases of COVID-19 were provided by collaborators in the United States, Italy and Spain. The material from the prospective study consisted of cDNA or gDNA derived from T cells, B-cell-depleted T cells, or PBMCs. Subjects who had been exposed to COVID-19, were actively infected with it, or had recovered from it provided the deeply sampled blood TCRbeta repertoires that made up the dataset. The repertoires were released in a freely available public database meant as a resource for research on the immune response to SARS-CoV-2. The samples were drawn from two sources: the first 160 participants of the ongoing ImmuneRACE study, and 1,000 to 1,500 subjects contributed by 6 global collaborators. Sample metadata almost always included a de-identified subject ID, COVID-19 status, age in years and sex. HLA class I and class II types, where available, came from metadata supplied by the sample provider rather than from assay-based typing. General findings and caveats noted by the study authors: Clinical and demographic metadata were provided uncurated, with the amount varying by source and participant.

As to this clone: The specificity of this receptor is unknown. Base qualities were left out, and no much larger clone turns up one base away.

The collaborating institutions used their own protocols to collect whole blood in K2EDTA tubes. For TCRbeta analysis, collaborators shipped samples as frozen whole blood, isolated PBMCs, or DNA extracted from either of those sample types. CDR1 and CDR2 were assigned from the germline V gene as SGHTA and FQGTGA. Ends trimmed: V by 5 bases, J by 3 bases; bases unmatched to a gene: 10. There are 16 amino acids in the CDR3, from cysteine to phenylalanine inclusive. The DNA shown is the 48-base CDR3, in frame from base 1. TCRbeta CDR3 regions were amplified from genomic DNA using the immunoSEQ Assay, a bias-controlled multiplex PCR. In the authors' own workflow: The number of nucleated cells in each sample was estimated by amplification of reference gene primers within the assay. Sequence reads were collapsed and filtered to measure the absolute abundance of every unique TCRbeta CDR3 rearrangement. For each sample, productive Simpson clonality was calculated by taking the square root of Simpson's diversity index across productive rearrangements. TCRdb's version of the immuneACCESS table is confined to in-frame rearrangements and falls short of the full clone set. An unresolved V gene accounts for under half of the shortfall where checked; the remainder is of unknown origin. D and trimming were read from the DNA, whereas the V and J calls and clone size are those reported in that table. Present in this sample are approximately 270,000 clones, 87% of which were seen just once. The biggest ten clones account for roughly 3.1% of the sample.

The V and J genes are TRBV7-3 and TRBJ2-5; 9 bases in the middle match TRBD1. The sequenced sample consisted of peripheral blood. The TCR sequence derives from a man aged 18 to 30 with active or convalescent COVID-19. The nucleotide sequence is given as TGTGCCAGCAGCCTCCGGGGACAGGGAAGGGAAGAGACCCAGTACTTC. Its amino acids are CASSLRGQGREETQYF.